The 18 T cell receptor beta chains listed next were all sequenced from one sample in a study of blood T cell repertoires in COVID-19. Method: immunoSEQ multiplex PCR; TCRdb's copy keeps in-frame clones and lacks some. Of about 280,000 clones listed, around 90% are singletons. Material: peripheral blood. These receptors were obtained from a woman in her thirties or forties who had recovered from COVID-19.

V and J are TRBV7-9 and TRBJ2-2; D may be TRBD1 (5 bases). There are 15 residues in the CDR3. Germline values: CDR1 SEHNR, CDR2 FQNEAQ (reference sequence). Trimming took 7 bases from V and 0 from J, leaving 12 bases between them. The CDR3 is CASTPQDTNTGELFF. CDR3 in DNA: TGTGCCAGCACCCCTCAGGACACGAACACCGGGGAGCTGTTTTTT.

J is TRBJ2-7 and V is TRBV29-1; a weak D match, TRBD2 (5 bases). V lost 4 bases to trimming and J lost 1 base, with 14 bases between them. Germline loops: CDR1 SQVTM, CDR2 ANQGSEA. This CDR3 is 14 amino acids long. The CDR3 here is CSVVAGLPSYEQYF. The CDR3 DNA reads TGCAGCGTTGTTGCAGGACTCCCATCCTACGAGCAGTACTTC.

The CDR3 sequence: CASSQGSRDSRPDTQYF. For the CDR3, the DNA is TGTGCCAGCAGCCAAGGGAGTCGCGATTCAAGGCCAGATACGCAGTATTTT. The V gene is TRBV3-1 (or the pseudogene TRBV3-2), the J gene TRBJ2-3; no reliable D call. Germline V gives CDR1 LGHDT, CDR2 YNNKEL (reference sequence). The CDR3 is 17 residues long. With 1 base removed from V and 4 bases from J, the gap between germline ends came to 18 bases.

The J gene is TRBJ2-5, the V gene TRBV4-2; 12 nucleotides agree with TRBD2. V gave up 5 bases and J gave up 1 base; unmatched junction bases: 5. The CDR3 runs to 16 residues. Germline CDR1 is LGHNA and CDR2 is YNFKEQ. CDR3: CASSTSTSGSQETQYF. CDR3 DNA sequence: TGTGCCAGCAGCACCTCGACTAGCGGGAGCCAAGAGACCCAGTACTTC.

J is TRBJ1-4 and V is TRBV28; D remains unclear. The V gene lost 4 bases and the J gene lost 8 bases, with 14 bases spanning the gap. This CDR3 contains 14 residues. Per the germline V gene, CDR1 is MDHEN and CDR2 is SYDVKM. The CDR3 DNA reads TGTGCCAGCAGTTCGGTAGTCTTGAGGGAAAAACTGTTTTTT. Translating it yields CASSSVVLREKLFF. Combining the CDR3 with reference TRBV28 and TRBJ1-4 gives the whole variable domain DVKVTQSSRYLVKRTGEKVFLECVQDMDHENMFWYRQDPGLGLRLIYFSYDVKMKEKGDIPEGYSVSREKKERFSLILESASTNQTSMYLCASSSVVLREKLFFGSGTQLSVL.

CDR3 in DNA: TGTGCCAGCCGAGGGGGAGAGACCCAGTACTTC. The encoded protein is CASRGGETQYF. The chain employs TRBV27 and TRBJ2-5; D perhaps matches TRBD1 (6 bases). CDR1 is MNHEY, CDR2 SMNVEV, per germline (reference sequence). The CDR3 spans 11 residues. Trimming took 8 bases from V and 4 from J, leaving 8 bases between them.

In its sample, this clone was seen a few times. The rearrangement links TRBV9 to TRBJ2-1; 13 positions agree with TRBD2. There are 16 residues in the CDR3. J lost 7 bases, V lost 0 bases, and 4 bases had no gene match. Germline CDR1 and CDR2: SGDLS and YYNGEE. The CDR3 nucleotides read TGTGCCAGCAGCGTAGGACTAGCGGGAGGCGAGAATGAGCAGTTCTTC. Translating gives CASSVGLAGGENEQFF.

The chain links TRBV7-8 to TRBJ1-3; possible D gene TRBD1, 5 bases. Germline V lookup: CDR1 SGHVS, CDR2 FQNEAQ. The CDR3 extends over 16 amino acids. Trimming took off 3 bases at V and 0 bases at J, with 12 bases between the two ends. CDR3 bases: TGTGCCAGCAGCTTGGGCCCAGGGTACTCTGGAAACACCATATATTTT. Protein: CASSLGPGYSGNTIYF.

The CDR3 protein is CAISGSIGVGTDTQYF. The CDR3 DNA is TGTGCCATCAGTGGGTCCATAGGGGTCGGCACAGATACGCAGTATTTT. The chain joins TRBV10-3 to TRBJ2-3, with D possibly being TRBD1 (5 bases). CDR3 length: 16 amino acids. Germline-derived CDR1 and CDR2 are ENHRY and SYGVKD. The V gene lost 4 bases and the J gene lost 1 base, with 15 bases spanning the gap.

This chain joins TRBV28 and TRBJ1-2; D gene ambiguous. The CDR3 is 12 amino acids. Germline CDR1 reads MDHEN; CDR2 reads SYDVKM. Trimming left V 8 bases short and J 4 bases short, with 11 bases between. CDR3 DNA sequence: TGTGCCAGCCATACTGGTGTCTATGGCTACACCTTC. As protein: CASHTGVYGYTF.

The chain couples TRBV19 to TRBJ2-3; 10 bases match TRBD2. This CDR3 contains 14 residues. The ends lost 5 bases at V and 4 bases at J; junction bases unmatched: 3. Germline CDR1 reads LNHDA; CDR2 reads SQIVND (reference sequence). CDR3 loop: CASSGGLAADTQYF. In DNA form, the CDR3 reads TGTGCCAGTAGTGGCGGACTAGCGGCAGATACGCAGTATTTT. Using reference TRBV19 and TRBJ2-3 for the parts outside the CDR3, the full variable domain is DGGITQSPKYLFRKEGQNVTLSCEQNLNHDAMYWYRQDPGQGLRLIYYSQIVNDFQKGDIAEGYSVSREKKESFPLTVTSAQKNPTAFYLCASSGGLAADTQYFGPGTRLTVL.

The chain joins TRBV6-5 to TRBJ1-3; possibly TRBD1 for D (5 bases). V was trimmed by 4 bases and J by 1 base, leaving 8 bases between them. CDR3 length: 14 amino acids. In germline, CDR1 is MNHEY, CDR2 SVGAGI. CDR3 region: CASSFDRSGNTIYF. DNA for the CDR3: TGTGCCAGCAGTTTTGACAGATCTGGAAACACCATATATTTT.

V gene TRBV27 combines with J gene TRBJ2-2; maybe TRBD2 (6 bases). The germline CDR1 and CDR2 sequences are MNHEY and SMNVEV (reference sequence). Trimming cost V 5 bases and J 1 base, with 11 bases left between them. The CDR3 covers 15 residues. CDR3: CASSLIGGNTGELFF. CDR3 nucleotides: TGTGCCAGCAGTCTTATCGGGGGGAACACCGGGGAGCTGTTTTTT.

The rearrangement uses TRBV5-1 and TRBJ2-5; D is unclear. Trimming shortened V by 4 bases and J by 3 bases, and 16 bases separated the two germline ends. CDR3 length: 15 amino acids. Germline V gene lookup returns CDR1 SGHRS and CDR2 YFSETQ. The DNA for the CDR3 is TGCGCCAGCAGCCGAAAGCTAGGTGCTGAAGAGACCCAGTACTTC. As protein: CASSRKLGAEETQYF. The whole variable domain, remainder taken from reference TRBV5-1 and TRBJ2-5, is KAGVTQTPRYLIKTRGQQVTLSCSPISGHRSVSWYQQTPGQGLQFLFEYFSETQRNKGNFPGRFSGRQFSNSRSEMNVSTLELGDSALYLCASSRKLGAEETQYFGPGTRLLVL.

This sequence joins TRBV5-8 and TRBJ2-2, with a possible D match to TRBD1 (6 bases). This CDR3 is 14 amino acids long. V was pared by 0 bases and J by 7 bases, with 10 bases between. CDR1 and CDR2 from the germline V gene are SGHTS and YDEGEE. For the CDR3, the DNA is TGTGCCAGCAGCTTGGTGGGGGCTGTCGGGGAGCTGTTTTTT. Translated: CASSLVGAVGELFF.

V is TRBV7-3 and J is TRBJ2-3; 11 bases agree with TRBD2. Looked up from germline, CDR1 is SGHTA and CDR2 is FQGTGA. This CDR3 has 15 residues. J gave up 4 bases and V 5 bases, and 5 bases lay outside the gene matches. The CDR3 region has the DNA TGTGCCAGCAGCCTAGCGGGAGGTGGATCAGATACGCAGTATTTT. Protein sequence: CASSLAGGGSDTQYF.

This clone was counted only a few times. The V gene is TRBV18, the J gene TRBJ1-5; D may be TRBD1 (6 bases). V was shortened by 6 bases and J by 0 bases, with 18 bases between the two germline ends. The length of the CDR3 is 17 residues. Per the germline V gene, CDR1 is KGHSH and CDR2 is LQKENI. The CDR3 spells CASSGDGQTYSNQPQHF. Written as DNA, the CDR3 is TGTGCCAGCTCTGGCGACGGACAGACCTATAGCAATCAGCCCCAGCATTTT. The full variable domain, completed using reference TRBV18 and TRBJ1-5, is NAGVMQNPRHLVRRRGQEARLRCSPMKGHSHVYWYRQLPEEGLKFMVYLQKENIIDESGMPKERFSAEFPKEGPSILRIQQVVRGDSAAYFCASSGDGQTYSNQPQHFGDGTRLSIL.

This clone was seen just once. J is TRBJ2-7 and V is TRBV12-3 or TRBV12-4, with D perhaps TRBD1 (6 bases). The V end lost 5 bases, the J end lost 3 bases, and 11 bases lay between the germline ends. This CDR3 contains 13 residues. DNA of the CDR3: TGTGCCAGCAGTCACAGGGTAGGCTACGAGCAGTACTTC. Translation: CASSHRVGYEQYF.